Presented here are 15 T cell receptor beta chains from one specimen sequenced in a study of T cell repertoires in aging, cancer and after chemotherapy (dated by TCRdb to the late 2010s). Instead of sorted cells or RNA, genomic DNA extracted from peripheral blood served as the source for amplifying TCR beta rearrangements. The sequencing machine was an Illumina MiSeq. Multiplex touch-down PCR with a mixed TRB-A/B primer pool was used to amplify rearranged TRB sequences covering the V, D and J segments. TCRdb reprocessing: public reads trimmed at Q25 with fastp, clones called with MiXCR, in-frame beta chains kept. Rows with a matching CDR3 protein are joined into one entry that keeps the most common DNA and genes. Across this sample there are about 10,000 distinct CDR3 sequences, with nearly 55% seen only once. In total, the top ten clones hold just over 20% of the sample. Sequenced: blood. The receptors were gathered from a human donor in good health.

The V gene is TRBV6-1, the J gene TRBJ2-1, with D perhaps TRBD2 (6 bases). With 6 bases removed from V and 0 bases from J, the gap between germline ends came to 18 bases. Germline V gene data show CDR1 as MNHNS and CDR2 as SASEGT. The CDR3 length is 17 residues. CDR3 sequence (DNA): TGTGCCAGCAGAGTGCCGTTAGCGGTTCGCTCCTACAATGAGCAGTTCTTC. Translation: CASRVPLAVRSYNEQFF.

The chain carries TRBV15 and TRBJ2-7; 10 bases align to TRBD1. Germline CDR1 LNHNV, CDR2 YYDKDF (reference sequence). The ends lost 5 bases at V and 0 bases at J; junction bases unmatched: 1. This CDR3 region has 14 residues. The CDR3 coding sequence is TGTGCCACCAGCCGGACAGGGGGCTCCTACGAGCAGTACTTC. Amino acid sequence: CATSRTGGSYEQYF.

The V gene is TRBV6-6, the J gene TRBJ1-4, with D unclear. Germline V gives CDR1 MNHNY, CDR2 SVGAGI (reference sequence). Trimming shortened V by 2 bases and J by 0 bases, and 7 bases separated the two germline ends. This CDR3 is 15 amino acids long. CDR3 nucleotide sequence: TGTGCCAGCAGTTACATTAGTGCAACTAATGAAAAACTGTTTTTT. Its protein product is CASSYISATNEKLFF.

V usage is TRBV5-6 and J usage is TRBJ1-6; D unresolved. Germline V gives CDR1 SGHDT, CDR2 YYEEEE. Trimming removed 4 bases at V and 0 bases at J, with 8 bases between. There are 15 residues in the CDR3. CDR3 amino acids: CASSPGSSYNSPLHF. CDR3 nucleotides: TGTGCCAGCAGCCCCGGGAGCTCCTATAATTCACCCCTCCACTTT.

This clonotype was counted a few times. The chain combines TRBV29-1 with TRBJ2-2; D uncertain. The CDR3 runs 15 residues. Germline V gene data show CDR1 as SQVTM and CDR2 as ANQGSEA. Trimming stripped 5 bases from V and 0 bases from J, with 13 bases between. CDR3 loop: CSVIEQITNTGELFF. CDR3 in DNA: TGCAGCGTTATTGAGCAGATTACGAACACCGGGGAGCTGTTTTTT.

This chain joins TRBV2 and TRBJ2-2, with D possibly TRBD2 on 5 matching bases. Germline values: CDR1 SNHLY, CDR2 FYNNEI. The CDR3 spans 17 residues. Trimming shortened V by 5 bases and J by 1 base, and 17 bases separated the two germline ends. The CDR3 loop reads CASSPQDWVLNTGELFF. The CDR3 nucleotides read TGTGCCAGCAGTCCCCAGGACTGGGTTCTGAACACCGGGGAGCTGTTTTTT.

The J gene is TRBJ2-7, the V gene TRBV30; D is unclear. The CDR3 sequence is 14 residues long. The germline gives CDR1 GTSNPN, CDR2 SVGIG (reference sequence). V gave up 4 bases and J gave up 4 bases, with 17 bases separating them. CDR3 bases: TGTGCCTGGAATCGGGCATGGACCTCATACGAGCAGTACTTC. Translation: CAWNRAWTSYEQYF.

The chain employs TRBV19 and TRBJ2-1; tentative D call: TRBD2 (6 bases). Germline V CDR1 and CDR2: LNHDA, SQIVND (reference sequence). V was cut by 7 bases and J by 8 bases, with 21 bases left in between. The CDR3 extends over 15 amino acids. CDR3 nucleotides: TGTGCCAGTATCCAAAAGGAGGGCAGGGCCCATGAGCAGTTCTTC. Translated, it gives CASIQKEGRAHEQFF.

Regarding this clonotype: A read error may produce the germline difference seen at one junction end. Written as DNA, the CDR3 is TGTGCCAGTGGCCGCACAACTAATAAAAAACTGTTTTTT. Protein product: CASGRTTNKKLFF. The chain is built from TRBV19 and TRBJ1-4; no definite D call. The germline gives CDR1 LNHDA, CDR2 SQIVND (reference sequence). The CDR3 is 13 amino acids. The entire variable domain, with the rest obtained from reference TRBV19 and TRBJ1-4, is as follows: DGGITQSPKYLFRKEGQNVTLSCEQNLNHDAMYWYRQDPGQGLRLIYYSQIVNDFQKGDIAEGYSVSREKKESFPLTVTSAQKNPTAFYLCASGRTTNKKLFFGSGTQLSVL.

Remarks on this clonotype: Germline is not matched at one junction end, which may reflect a read error. The J gene is TRBJ2-7, the V gene TRBV5-6, with D perhaps matching TRBD1 (5 bases). Germline V CDR1 and CDR2: SGHDT, YYEEEE. The CDR3 extends over 15 amino acids. Written as DNA, the CDR3 is TGCGCCAGCAGCCAAAACCAGGGTCTGGGTTTGGAGCAGTACTTC. Its protein product is CASSQNQGLGLEQYF.

The CDR3 reads CASSRLAGYFTDTQYF. DNA for the CDR3: TGTGCCAGCAGCCGACTAGCGGGCTACTTCACAGATACGCAGTATTTT. The chain uses TRBV7-4 and TRBJ2-3; 10 bases line up with TRBD2. The CDR3 totals 16 residues. The germline V gene encodes CDR1 SGHVT and CDR2 SQSDAQ. V lost 5 bases to trimming and J lost 2 bases; unmatched junction nucleotides: 7.

The chain uses TRBV5-6 and TRBJ1-1, with 7 bases lining up with TRBD1. After removal of 0 bases from V and 7 bases from J, the junction contained 3 bases not matched to a gene. The CDR3 is 13 amino acids. Germline CDR1 reads SGHDT; CDR2 reads YYEEEE. CDR3 nucleotides: TGTGCCAGCAGCTTGGGAGGGGGCGGTGAAGCTTTCTTT. Translating it yields CASSLGGGGEAFF.

The genes are TRBV15 and TRBJ1-1; 7 bases align to TRBD1. The CDR3 totals 16 residues. Germline CDR1 is LNHNV and CDR2 is YYDKDF (reference sequence). After removal of 5 bases from V and 5 bases from J, the junction contained 14 bases not matched to a gene. This CDR3 is CATSRPTGPGLTEAFF. In DNA, the CDR3 is TGTGCCACCAGCCGGCCGACAGGGCCCGGTCTTACTGAAGCTTTCTTT.

The rearrangement links TRBV6-5 to TRBJ2-7; D might be TRBD2 (7 bases). The CDR3 consists of 15 residues. Trimming stripped 5 bases from V and 0 bases from J, with 14 bases between. Germline CDR1 MNHEY, CDR2 SVGAGI. The CDR3 spells CASSGGGLASYEQYF. The CDR3 DNA is TGTGCCAGCAGTGGGGGGGGGCTGGCCTCCTACGAGCAGTACTTC.

The genes are TRBV19 and TRBJ1-2; possible D gene TRBD1, 5 bases. Germline CDR1 reads LNHDA; CDR2 reads SQIVND (reference sequence). The CDR3 covers 17 residues. The V end lost 3 bases, the J end lost 5 bases, and 22 bases lay between the germline ends. CDR3 nucleotides: TGTGCCAGTAGTATGACGGGACGGACCCTTGTTGGATATGGCTACACCTTC. This translates into CASSMTGRTLVGYGYTF.